Each of the 29 T cell receptor beta chains below was sequenced from the same sample in a study of T cells in tuberculosis (dated by TCRdb to between 2017 and 2018). The library was generated by the immunoSEQ multiplex PCR assay. The source is immuneACCESS, and TCRdb retained only in-frame sequences with V and J called. Part of the clones is not carried over; for the studies checked, unresolved V genes explain less than half of this, and the remainder is unexplained. This sample holds roughly 44,000 clones; about 95% were observed only once. The ten largest clonotypes hold roughly 6.9% of the sample. Sequences were obtained from PBMCs. These receptors were collected from a donor aged 10-29 years with latent tuberculosis or without tuberculosis infection.

The CDR3 DNA is TGTGCCAGCAGCCCCCCAGCCACAGGGGCCTACTACAATGAGCAGTTCTTC. Protein: CASSPPATGAYYNEQFF. The chain employs TRBV13 and TRBJ2-1; 7 bases agree with TRBD1. The V gene's germline CDR1 is PRHDT and CDR2 FYEKMQ (reference sequence). The J segment lost 3 bases and the V segment lost 5 bases, leaving 13 bases of the junction unmatched. This CDR3 region has 17 residues.

The chain is built from TRBV27 and TRBJ2-7, with a tentative D call TRBD1 (6 bases). V dropped 2 bases and J dropped 2 bases, with 10 bases sitting between them. CDR3 length equals 14 residues. CDR1 is MNHEY and CDR2 is SMNVEV in the germline V gene (reference sequence). CDR3 nucleotides: TGTGCCAGCAGTTTAGGGGGCGCTACCTACGAGCAGTACTTC. Amino acids: CASSLGGATYEQYF.

The rearrangement links TRBV15 to TRBJ1-5; 7 bases are shared with TRBD1. The CDR3 runs to 14 residues. Germline-derived CDR1 and CDR2 are LNHNV and YYDKDF (reference sequence). After removal of 5 bases from V and 6 bases from J, the junction contained 7 bases not matched to a gene. CDR3 DNA: TGTGCCACCAGCTTAGGGGGCGCGACTCAGCCCCAGCATTTT. Its protein product is CATSLGGATQPQHF.

The rearrangement uses TRBV4-2 and TRBJ2-2; D not certain. The V gene's germline CDR1 is LGHNA and CDR2 YNFKEQ. This CDR3 has 15 residues. Deletions cut 4 bases from V and 0 bases from J, with 9 bases between. CDR3 sequence (DNA): TGTGCCAGCAGCCTACTGACTCCGAACACCGGGGAGCTGTTTTTT. It encodes CASSLLTPNTGELFF.

The genes are TRBV25-1 and TRBJ2-1; 9 nucleotides match TRBD2. Per germline, CDR1 MGHDK and CDR2 SYGVNS. J was trimmed by 6 bases and V by 1 base; bases with no gene match: 4. This CDR3 is 15 amino acids long. CDR3 sequence: CASSEWSGGTNEQFF. The CDR3 region has the DNA TGTGCCAGCAGTGAATGGAGCGGGGGGACCAATGAGCAGTTCTTC.

The CDR3 region is CASSLDRDRGLAFF. The CDR3 DNA follows: TGCGCCAGCAGCTTGGATAGGGACAGGGGGCTTGCTTTCTTT. V is TRBV5-1 and J is TRBJ1-1; 12 bases line up with TRBD1. The CDR3 is 14 amino acids. V lost 0 bases and J lost 11; bases outside the gene matches: 5. The germline V gene has CDR1 SGHRS and CDR2 YFSETQ.

The table lists this clone with a count of one. This chain joins TRBV5-6 and TRBJ1-3; 12 nucleotides line up with TRBD1. V shed 4 bases and J 7 bases; nucleotides not matched to a gene: 12. The V gene's germline CDR1 is SGHDT and CDR2 YYEEEE. The CDR3 is 17 residues long. The CDR3 nucleotides read TGTGCCAGCAGCACGACGGGACAGGGGGCTCTCGCGAACACCATATATTTT. This sequence encodes CASSTTGQGALANTIYF. Drawing the rest from reference TRBV5-6 and TRBJ1-3, the complete variable domain is DAGVTQSPTHLIKTRGQQVTLRCSPKSGHDTVSWYQQALGQGPQFIFQYYEEEERQRGNFPDRFSGHQFPNYSSELNVNALLLGDSALYLCASSTTGQGALANTIYFGEGSWLTVV.

The chain is built from TRBV30 and TRBJ1-2; 9 bases map to TRBD1. V shed 3 bases and J 8 bases; nucleotides not matched to a gene: 13. Per the germline V gene, CDR1 is GTSNPN and CDR2 is SVGIG (reference sequence). The CDR3 has 15 residues. The CDR3 sequence: CAWRSPTGGQRGYTF. The CDR3 DNA sequence: TGTGCCTGGAGATCCCCCACAGGGGGCCAACGCGGCTACACCTTC.

This chain links TRBV27 with TRBJ1-6; D remains ambiguous. V lost 6 bases and J lost 0, with 3 bases in between. The CDR3 loop spans 13 amino acids. Germline V gives CDR1 MNHEY, CDR2 SMNVEV (reference sequence). In nucleotides, the CDR3 is TGTGCCAGCAGACTCTCCTATAATTCACCCCTCCACTTT. Translated: CASRLSYNSPLHF.

The V gene is TRBV30, the J gene TRBJ2-3; 11 bases line up with TRBD2. With V trimmed by 0 bases and J by 8 bases, 13 bases remained unmatched. Germline loops: CDR1 GTSNPN, CDR2 SVGIG (reference sequence). The CDR3 extends over 17 amino acids. The CDR3 protein is CAWSVGLAVGVVGTQYF. As DNA, the CDR3 is TGTGCCTGGAGTGTGGGACTAGCGGTTGGGGTTGTTGGTACGCAGTATTTT.

The J gene is TRBJ1-1, the V gene TRBV6-1, with D tentatively TRBD1 (5 bases). Trimming stripped 5 bases from V and 4 bases from J, with 14 bases between. The CDR3 is made up of 14 amino acids. Germline CDR1 MNHNS, CDR2 SASEGT. DNA of the CDR3: TGTGCCAGCAGTCAGGGCGGGGCTAGCACTGAAGCTTTCTTT. Amino acid sequence: CASSQGGASTEAFF.

J is TRBJ1-1 and V is TRBV30; the match to TRBD1 covers 9 bases. Germline V gives CDR1 GTSNPN, CDR2 SVGIG (reference sequence). The CDR3 is 14 residues long. The V gene end was trimmed by 6 bases and the J gene end by 4 bases; junction bases not matched to a gene: 9. DNA for the CDR3: TGTGCCTGTCTACCGGGACAGGGTGCCACTGAAGCTTTCTTT. It specifies CACLPGQGATEAFF.

The rearrangement joins TRBV5-5 to TRBJ1-1; 8 bases fit TRBD1. This CDR3 spans 14 amino acids. CDR1 is SGHKS, CDR2 YYEKEE, per germline (reference sequence). V gave up 2 bases and J gave up 1 base; unmatched junction bases: 1. The CDR3 nucleotides are TGTGCCAGCAGCTTCGGACAGGGGAACACTGAAGCTTTCTTT. As protein: CASSFGQGNTEAFF.

The chain employs TRBV30 and TRBJ1-2; 7 positions agree with TRBD1. The CDR3 length is 13 residues. The J segment lost 7 bases and the V segment lost 1 base, leaving 6 bases of the junction unmatched. From germline, CDR1 is GTSNPN and CDR2 SVGIG (reference sequence). In DNA form, the CDR3 reads TGTGCCTGGAGTGCGGGACAGCGCGGTGGCTACACCTTC. It specifies CAWSAGQRGGYTF. The whole variable domain, filled in from reference TRBV30 and TRBJ1-2, reads SQTIHQWPATLVQPVGSPLSLECTVEGTSNPNLYWYRQAAGRGLQLLFYSVGIGQISSEVPQNLSASRPQDRQFILSSKKLLLSDSGFYLCAWSAGQRGGYTFGSGTRLTVV.

The V gene is TRBV6-5, the J gene TRBJ1-2; no clear D gene. This CDR3 region has 15 residues. The germline CDR1 and CDR2 sequences are MNHEY and SVGAGI. Trimming left V 4 bases short and J 0 bases short, with 12 bases between. The CDR3 is CASSSNSYTNYGYTF. The DNA of the CDR3 is TGTGCCAGCAGTTCAAACAGCTATACTAACTATGGCTACACCTTC.

V usage is TRBV6-5 and J usage is TRBJ2-1; D unclear. Germline V CDR1 and CDR2: MNHEY, SVGAGI. The V gene lost 8 bases and the J gene lost 6 bases, with 14 bases spanning the gap. This CDR3 has 13 residues. CDR3 amino acids: CASGDPSPNEQFF. As DNA, the CDR3 is TGTGCCAGCGGAGACCCCAGCCCCAATGAGCAGTTCTTC.

This chain uses TRBV27 with TRBJ1-1; tentative D call: TRBD1 (5 bases). Trimming removed 2 bases at V and 0 bases at J, with 10 bases between. This CDR3 contains 15 residues. Germline assignment: CDR1 MNHEY and CDR2 SMNVEV (reference sequence). In DNA form, the CDR3 reads TGTGCCAGCAGTTTAGGTGGGGCGATGAACACTGAAGCTTTCTTT. Translated, it gives CASSLGGAMNTEAFF.

The gene calls are TRBV25-1 and TRBJ2-5; D is perhaps TRBD2 (7 bases). Germline lookup yields CDR1 MGHDK and CDR2 SYGVNS. CDR3 size: 16 residues. V was trimmed by 2 bases and J by 1 base, leaving 14 bases between them. CDR3 amino acids: CASSERTGGTQETQYF. The CDR3 region has the DNA TGTGCCAGCAGTGAAAGGACGGGGGGCACCCAAGAGACCCAGTACTTC.

The CDR3 is CASSKDIFGYTF. The CDR3 nucleotides are TGTGCCAGCAGCAAAGACATCTTCGGCTACACCTTC. The chain recombines TRBV6-1 with TRBJ1-2, with D unresolved. Germline assignment: CDR1 MNHNS and CDR2 SASEGT. The CDR3 has 12 amino acids. The V end lost 6 bases, the J end lost 8 bases, and 13 bases lay between the germline ends.

This rearrangement joins TRBV5-1 to TRBJ1-1; tentative D call: TRBD1 (6 bases). The V end lost 0 bases, the J end lost 3 bases, and 12 bases lay between the germline ends. The germline gives CDR1 SGHRS, CDR2 YFSETQ. The CDR3 covers 15 residues. CDR3 in amino acids: CASSLEGGTYTEAFF. DNA for the CDR3: TGCGCCAGCAGCTTGGAAGGGGGAACATACACTGAAGCTTTCTTT.

The chain uses TRBV14 and TRBJ2-7; 11 bases fit TRBD2. The trim removed 2 bases at V and 2 bases at J, leaving 20 bases unmatched. The CDR3 length is 21 residues. From germline, CDR1 is SGHDN and CDR2 FVKESK. CDR3 sequence reads: CASSQIPPASGRWGTPYEQYF. The CDR3 DNA reads as TGTGCCAGCAGCCAAATCCCCCCGGCTAGCGGGAGGTGGGGGACCCCCTACGAGCAGTACTTC.

CDR3 DNA sequence: TGTGCCAGCAGTTTAAGGGGCCTGAACTCTTTTAACTATGGCTACACCTTC. It encodes CASSLRGLNSFNYGYTF. This chain links TRBV27 with TRBJ1-2; TRBD1 is a possible D gene (5 bases). CDR1 is MNHEY, CDR2 SMNVEV, per germline (reference sequence). V was clipped by 2 bases and J by 1 base, with 17 bases between them. This CDR3 has 17 residues.

This chain's CDR3 is CASSGQAGVQETQYF. The CDR3 DNA reads as TGTGCCAGCAGTGGTCAGGCAGGGGTCCAAGAGACCCAGTACTTC. The rearrangement joins TRBV25-1 to TRBJ2-5; weak D call: TRBD1 (6 bases). Germline V gene sequence: CDR1 MGHDK, CDR2 SYGVNS. Trimming pared 4 bases from V and 1 base from J, leaving 13 bases between. The CDR3 spans 15 residues.

The rearrangement uses TRBV5-6 and TRBJ2-1; D is perhaps TRBD2 (6 bases). The CDR3 spans 16 residues. Per germline, CDR1 SGHDT and CDR2 YYEEEE. V was trimmed by 1 base and J by 3 bases, leaving 14 bases between them. The CDR3 DNA sequence: TGTGCCAGCAGCTTGCGTCGAGGGCGGGGCTACAATGAGCAGTTCTTC. It yields the protein CASSLRRGRGYNEQFF.

The rearrangement links TRBV7-2 to TRBJ1-2, with 7 bases that match TRBD1. The junction had 7 bases not matched to a gene; V was cut back by 4 bases and J by 8 bases. Germline-derived CDR1 and CDR2 are SGHTA and FQGNSA. The CDR3 has 13 residues. The CDR3 spells CASSSQGRLGYTF. DNA of the CDR3: TGTGCCAGCAGCTCACAGGGGCGTCTGGGCTACACCTTC.

This clone has just one count. V gene TRBV15 combines with J gene TRBJ1-1; TRBD1 might be the D (5 bases). CDR3 size: 16 residues. V dropped 3 bases and J dropped 0 bases, with 14 bases sitting between them. In germline, CDR1 is LNHNV, CDR2 YYDKDF (reference sequence). CDR3 DNA sequence: TGTGCCACCAGCAGCTCCAGTGCAGGGATGAACACTGAAGCTTTCTTT. This translates into CATSSSSAGMNTEAFF.

Of note for this clone: Its ends do not fully match the called genes, so a read error is possible. The chain links TRBV6-1 to TRBJ2-5; TRBD2 is a possible D gene (7 bases). Germline V gene data show CDR1 as MNHNS and CDR2 as SASEGT. The CDR3 runs to 13 residues. CDR3 bases: TGTGCCAGCAAATCGGGACAAGGGAGGGTGGATCACTTC. Protein: CASKSGQGRVDHF.

The chain links TRBV12-5 to TRBJ1-2, with a tentative D call TRBD1 (6 bases). This CDR3 contains 13 residues. V gave up 1 base and J gave up 4 bases, with 7 bases separating them. CDR1 is LGHNT and CDR2 is FRNRAP in the germline V gene. The CDR3 spells CASGLGTVYGYTF. CDR3 sequence (DNA): TGTGCTAGTGGTTTGGGGACAGTCTATGGCTACACCTTC. Full variable domain (remainder filled in from reference TRBV12-5 and TRBJ1-2): DARVTQTPRHKVTEMGQEVTMRCQPILGHNTVFWYRQTMMQGLELLAYFRNRAPLDDSGMPKDRFSAEMPDATLATLKIQPSEPRDSAVYFCASGLGTVYGYTFGSGTRLTVV.

V and J are TRBV5-8 and TRBJ2-7; perhaps TRBD1 as D (6 bases). Germline-derived CDR1 and CDR2 are SGHTS and YDEGEE. V lost 2 bases and J 2 bases, leaving 11 bases between the germline ends. This CDR3 has 14 amino acids. The CDR3 loop is CASSFRGITYEQYF. The DNA for the CDR3 is TGTGCCAGCAGCTTCAGGGGAATCACCTACGAGCAGTACTTC.